Presented here are 10 T cell receptor beta chains from one specimen sequenced in a study of glioma-infiltrating T cells after dendritic cell vaccination. The repertoire was sequenced with immunoSEQ multiplex PCR; TCRdb's copy has only in-frame clones and lacks some. Of 20,000 or so clones in the sample, approximately 85% were seen once. The source material was blood, sampled before dendritic cell vaccination. These receptors were collected from a human donor with glioblastoma.

The chain joins TRBV6-6 to TRBJ2-7; 7 bases line up with TRBD2. Germline V CDR1 and CDR2: MNHNY, SVGAGI (reference sequence). The CDR3 is made up of 15 amino acids. J was trimmed by 1 base and V by 3 bases; bases with no gene match: 6. DNA for the CDR3: TGTGCCAGCAGTTATAGGGCTAGCGGTTCCTACGAGCAGTACTTC. It is translated as CASSYRASGSYEQYF.

The V gene is TRBV29-1, the J gene TRBJ2-2; D is perhaps TRBD1 (5 bases). There are 13 residues in the CDR3. V lost 7 bases to trimming and J lost 5 bases, with 14 bases between them. In germline, CDR1 is SQVTM, CDR2 ANQGSEA. The CDR3, as DNA: TGCAGCGCCTACTACGGACAAACCGGGGAGCTGTTTTTT. Translating it yields CSAYYGQTGELFF.

This sequence joins TRBV28 and TRBJ1-2; tentative D call: TRBD1 (6 bases). The CDR3 runs to 14 residues. V was trimmed by 7 bases and J by 0 bases, leaving 12 bases between them. Germline CDR1 reads MDHEN; CDR2 reads SYDVKM. Here the CDR3 reads CASITGTTNYGYTF. CDR3 nucleotides: TGTGCCAGCATTACAGGGACTACTAACTATGGCTACACCTTC.

This rearrangement joins TRBV19 to TRBJ1-5; possibly TRBD1 for D (6 bases). The CDR3 is 15 residues long. The ends were cut back, 7 bases at V and 4 bases at J, with 17 bases in the middle. Germline-derived CDR1 and CDR2 are LNHDA and SQIVND (reference sequence). The CDR3 sequence: CASTQDRTPNQPQHF. The DNA for the CDR3 is TGTGCCAGTACCCAAGACAGGACCCCTAATCAGCCCCAGCATTTT. Full variable domain (missing parts from reference TRBV19 and TRBJ1-5): DGGITQSPKYLFRKEGQNVTLSCEQNLNHDAMYWYRQDPGQGLRLIYYSQIVNDFQKGDIAEGYSVSREKKESFPLTVTSAQKNPTAFYLCASTQDRTPNQPQHFGDGTRLSIL.

The rearrangement uses TRBV5-1 and TRBJ2-7; D may be TRBD2 (5 bases). The germline V gene has CDR1 SGHRS and CDR2 YFSETQ. The CDR3 totals 14 residues. Trimming removed 0 bases at V and 6 bases at J, with 13 bases between. The CDR3 spells CASSLGGMVREQYF. The DNA of the CDR3 is TGCGCCAGCAGCTTGGGAGGGATGGTCCGCGAGCAGTACTTC.

The genes are TRBV6-6 and TRBJ2-5; 10 nucleotides match TRBD1. Germline CDR1 is MNHNY and CDR2 is SVGAGI (reference sequence). V lost 6 bases, J lost 5 bases, and 6 bases stayed unmatched. The CDR3 is 14 residues long. CDR3 in DNA: TGTGCCAGCAGGCCGACAGGGGGCTTGGAGACCCAGTACTTC. This sequence encodes CASRPTGGLETQYF.

The gene calls are TRBV30 and TRBJ2-5; D not resolved. V was cut by 6 bases and J by 4 bases, with 27 bases left in between. The germline CDR1 and CDR2 sequences are GTSNPN and SVGIG (reference sequence). This CDR3 has 17 residues. CDR3 amino acids: CACPRSVFVYKRETQYF. Here the CDR3 DNA reads TGTGCCTGTCCCCGGAGTGTATTTGTGTACAAGAGAGAGACCCAGTACTTC.

This clone has more than one count but fewer than ten. The rearrangement joins TRBV30 to TRBJ1-3; no clear D gene. Trimming removed 5 bases from V and 4 bases from J, with 12 bases in between. The CDR3 length is 13 residues. Germline CDR1 and CDR2: GTSNPN and SVGIG (reference sequence). DNA for the CDR3: TGTGCCTGGGGGGTCGCGGGGGGAAACACCATATATTTT. Translation gives CAWGVAGGNTIYF.

This chain uses TRBV30 with TRBJ2-5; TRBD2 agrees at 7 bases. The CDR3 has 16 residues. After removal of 0 bases from V and 5 bases from J, the junction contained 12 bases not matched to a gene. The germline CDR1 and CDR2 sequences are GTSNPN and SVGIG (reference sequence). Here the CDR3 DNA reads TGTGCCTGGAGTGTAAATGGGGGGGGTCTCGGCGAGACCCAGTACTTC. It specifies CAWSVNGGGLGETQYF.

Only one count was recorded for this clone. The chain couples TRBV7-9 to TRBJ1-2; TRBD1 matches 7 bases. The CDR3 spans 14 residues. The J segment lost 4 bases and the V segment lost 4 bases, leaving 6 bases of the junction unmatched. Germline CDR1 SEHNR, CDR2 FQNEAQ (reference sequence). CDR3 protein: CASSSSTGPYGYTF. The CDR3 DNA reads as TGTGCCAGCAGCTCATCGACAGGGCCCTATGGCTACACCTTC.